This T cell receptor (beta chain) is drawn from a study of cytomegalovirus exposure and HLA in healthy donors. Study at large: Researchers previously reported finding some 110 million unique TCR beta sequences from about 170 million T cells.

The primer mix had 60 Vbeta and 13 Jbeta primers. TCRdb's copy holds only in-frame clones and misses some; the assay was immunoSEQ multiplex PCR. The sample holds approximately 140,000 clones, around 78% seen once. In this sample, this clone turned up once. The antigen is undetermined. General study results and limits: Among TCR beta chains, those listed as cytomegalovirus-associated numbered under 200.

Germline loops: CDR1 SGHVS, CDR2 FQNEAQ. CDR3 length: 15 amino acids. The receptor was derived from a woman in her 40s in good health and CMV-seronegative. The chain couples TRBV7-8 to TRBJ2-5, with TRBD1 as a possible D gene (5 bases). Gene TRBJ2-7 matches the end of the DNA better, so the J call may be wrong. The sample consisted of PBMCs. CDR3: CASGPPGWGSYEQYF. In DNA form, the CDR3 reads TGTGCCAGCGGCCCACCAGGGTGGGGCTCCTACGAGCAGTACTTC.